This TCR beta chain was captured in a study of cytomegalovirus exposure and HLA in healthy donors. Notes on the study in general: Most likely, a cluster of highly shared sequence variants arose as a sequencing artifact. Fewer N-insertions than the roughly 670-donor mean were reportedly shown by an Asian-associated ancestry cluster in a later analysis. In a later analysis, TCR association rates varied by HLA locus: DRB1 most, HLA-C fewest. CMV serostatus was the sole immune exposure information available.

The PCR made use of 60 Vbeta and 13 Jbeta primers. Profiled with immunoSEQ multiplex PCR; TCRdb holds only in-frame clones, not every one. The sample has 150,000 or so clones, 65% to 85% seen once. As concerns this clone: Its antigen is unknown. At one end the junction does not follow the germline gene, possibly because of a read error.

Per the germline V gene, CDR1 is SNHLY and CDR2 is FYNNEI. The CDR3 totals 13 residues. The V call is TRBV2, the J call TRBJ1-5, with unresolved D. Sequencing was performed on PBMCs. The TCR sequence derives from a woman between 40 and 55 years old in good health and CMV-seropositive. The CDR3 protein is CASSERSNPPQHF. The CDR3 region has the DNA TGTGCCAGCAGTGAACGTAGCAATCCGCCCCAGCATTTT.